The 27 T cell receptor beta chains below all came from one sample that was sequenced in a study of T cell repertoires in cytomegalovirus infection. TCRdb re-called the reads through MiXCR, storing one row per CDR3 protein. The data show approximately 300,000 distinct CDR3 sequences, almost 30% seen once. No antigen has been identified for these receptors. Sequences were derived from cultured PBMCs, sampled from culture after CMV antigen stimulation. The receptors come from a human donor in good health (CMV status not recorded). Some clones in this sample may be carry-over from other donors' samples.

V is TRBV12-3 or TRBV12-4 and J is TRBJ2-5; D is perhaps TRBD2 (5 bases). This CDR3 has 15 amino acids. V lost 0 bases and J lost 6, with 14 bases in between. The CDR3 bases are TGTGCCAGCAGTTTAGCCCCTAGCCTGTCAAAGACCCAGTACTTC. Translation: CASSLAPSLSKTQYF.

The CDR3 sequence is CASSEGRSGRYGYTF. Written as DNA, the CDR3 is TGTGCCAGCAGTGAAGGAAGGTCAGGCCGCTATGGCTACACCTTC. The V call is TRBV2, the J call TRBJ1-2; D is ambiguous. The germline V and J ends were trimmed by 1 base and 4 bases, with 13 bases remaining between them. This CDR3 region has 15 residues. CDR1 is SNHLY, CDR2 FYNNEI, per germline.

This clonotype was counted at least ten times. The V and J genes are TRBV19 and TRBJ1-1, with D maybe TRBD1 (5 bases). The germline CDR1 and CDR2 sequences are LNHDA and SQIVND (reference sequence). This CDR3 is built from 13 residues. V was shortened by 8 bases and J by 4 bases, with 14 bases between the two germline ends. The CDR3 loop is CASSQGRGTEAFF. The CDR3 DNA reads as TGTGCCAGTTCCCAGGGCCGGGGCACTGAAGCTTTCTTT.

V gene TRBV7-8 combines with J gene TRBJ1-6, with 7 bases that match TRBD1. Germline CDR1 is SGHVS and CDR2 is FQNEAQ. The CDR3 runs 17 residues. V shed 1 base and J 6 bases; nucleotides not matched to a gene: 9. For the CDR3, the DNA is TGTGCCAGCAGCTTAGTGATGGGCCCAGGGGGTAATTCACCCCTCCACTTT. As protein: CASSLVMGPGGNSPLHF.

The V call is TRBV4-2, the J call TRBJ2-5; 8 nucleotides agree with TRBD2. V shed 1 base, J shed 5 bases, and the junction held 9 bases outside the gene matches. The CDR3 consists of 16 residues. Germline CDR1 reads LGHNA; CDR2 reads YNFKEQ. CDR3 protein: CASSQAPPGGMETQYF. As DNA, the CDR3 is TGTGCCAGCAGCCAAGCCCCCCCGGGAGGGATGGAGACCCAGTACTTC.

The chain recombines TRBV27 with TRBJ2-4; D might be TRBD1 or TRBD2, each matching 5 bases. V was pared by 2 bases and J by 7 bases, with 12 bases between. In germline, CDR1 is MNHEY, CDR2 SMNVEV (reference sequence). CDR3 length equals 14 residues. CDR3 sequence: CASSLQFRDNIQYF. The CDR3 DNA sequence: TGTGCCAGCAGTTTACAGTTTAGGGACAACATTCAGTACTTC.

This CDR3 reads CASSSSGGDFEQFF. DNA for the CDR3: TGTGCCAGTAGTTCTAGCGGGGGGGATTTTGAGCAGTTCTTC. This chain joins TRBV19 and TRBJ2-1, with 12 bases identical to TRBD2. Per the germline V gene, CDR1 is LNHDA and CDR2 is SQIVND (reference sequence). V was pared by 5 bases and J by 9 bases, with 5 bases of the junction left unmatched. The CDR3 contains 14 residues.

The chain joins TRBV20-1 to TRBJ1-1, with D perhaps matching TRBD1 (5 bases). The CDR3 length is 14 residues. With 2 bases removed from V and 4 bases from J, the gap between germline ends came to 14 bases. Germline CDR1 DFQATT, CDR2 SNEGSKA (reference sequence). The CDR3 here is CSARMIGGGTEAFF. For the CDR3, the DNA is TGCAGTGCTAGAATGATCGGCGGGGGCACTGAAGCTTTCTTT.

The chain combines TRBV7-9 with TRBJ2-7; D gene unclear. The CDR3 is 16 residues long. The germline V gene has CDR1 SEHNR and CDR2 FQNEAQ (reference sequence). The germline V and J ends were trimmed by 3 bases and 4 bases, with 19 bases remaining between them. The CDR3 bases are TGTGCCAGCAGCTTCAGTCCAGACGCGGCCACTTACGAGCAGTACTTC. It specifies CASSFSPDAATYEQYF.

V gene TRBV20-1 combines with J gene TRBJ1-4; D might be TRBD1 (5 bases). Germline V CDR1 and CDR2: DFQATT, SNEGSKA (reference sequence). V lost 6 bases and J 4 bases, leaving 9 bases between the germline ends. CDR3 length: 12 amino acids. The CDR3 loop is CSAHDSNEKLFF. Here the CDR3 DNA reads TGCAGTGCCCATGACAGTAATGAAAAACTGTTTTTT.

The chain couples TRBV6-5 to TRBJ2-1, with a weak D call TRBD2 (6 bases). Per the germline V gene, CDR1 is MNHEY and CDR2 is SVGAGI. The germline V and J ends were trimmed by 5 bases and 2 bases, with 13 bases remaining between them. The CDR3 length is 15 residues. CDR3 sequence (DNA): TGTGCCAGCAGTACGACTAGTTTCCCCTACAATGAGCAGTTCTTC. This gives the protein CASSTTSFPYNEQFF.

This clonotype was seen a few times. V and J are TRBV12-3 or TRBV12-4 and TRBJ2-3; 8 bases align to TRBD1. Trimming cost V 3 bases and J 1 base; bases outside gene matches: 3. CDR3 length: 15 residues. CDR3 coding DNA: TGTGCCAGCAGTTTGGGCAGGGGGCGCACAGATACGCAGTATTTT. It is translated as CASSLGRGRTDTQYF.

This clonotype was picked up one time. The V gene is TRBV7-2, the J gene TRBJ1-1, with TRBD1 matching over 8 bases. Germline CDR1 is SGHTA and CDR2 is FQGNSA. This CDR3 has 16 amino acids. After removal of 2 bases from V and 6 bases from J, the junction contained 11 bases not matched to a gene. This chain's CDR3 is CASSLRGATGGAEAFF. CDR3 sequence (DNA): TGTGCCAGCAGCTTAAGAGGGGCCACAGGGGGTGCTGAAGCTTTCTTT.

This chain connects TRBV7-3 to TRBJ2-2; tentatively, D is TRBD2 (5 bases). The CDR3 is 18 amino acids. Per germline, CDR1 SGHTA and CDR2 FQGTGA. Trimming left V 2 bases short and J 2 bases short, with 18 bases between. Here the CDR3 DNA reads TGTGCCAGCAGCTTAGGCGCCACCCCAGGACTTAACACCGGGGAGCTGTTTTTT. It translates to CASSLGATPGLNTGELFF. Supplemented by reference TRBV7-3 and TRBJ2-2, the full variable domain reads GAGVSQTPSNKVTEKGKYVELRCDPISGHTALYWYRQSLGQGPEFLIYFQGTGAADDSGLPNDRFFAVRPEGSVSTLKIQRTERGDSAVYLCASSLGATPGLNTGELFFGEGSRLTVL.

This clonotype was seen only a few times. The chain has TRBV11-2 and TRBJ1-4, with TRBD1 identical over 8 bases. V was pared by 3 bases and J by 7 bases, with 1 base of the junction left unmatched. Germline V gene sequence: CDR1 SGHAT, CDR2 FQNNGV. CDR3 length: 13 residues. CDR3 loop: CASSLDRVEKLFF. CDR3 DNA: TGTGCCAGCAGCTTGGACAGGGTTGAAAAACTGTTTTTT.

The chain is built from TRBV4-2 and TRBJ1-3, with D unclear. CDR1 and CDR2 (germline): LGHNA, YNFKEQ. The CDR3 totals 15 residues. The V end was cut by 0 bases, the J end by 4 bases, with 10 bases between. This CDR3 reads CASSQDATAGNTIYF. As DNA, the CDR3 is TGTGCCAGCAGCCAAGATGCAACAGCCGGAAACACCATATATTTT.

The table lists this clonotype with a few counts. This chain links TRBV27 with TRBJ1-1; no reliable D call. CDR3 length: 13 amino acids. The V end was cut by 0 bases, the J end by 4 bases, with 6 bases between. Germline V CDR1 and CDR2: MNHEY, SMNVEV (reference sequence). Written as DNA, the CDR3 is TGTGCCAGCAGTTTATCAGGCTTCACTGAAGCTTTCTTT. Translating it yields CASSLSGFTEAFF.

This clonotype has only a few counts. J is TRBJ1-1 and V is TRBV12-3 or TRBV12-4; D remains unclear. The CDR3 extends over 12 amino acids. Deletions cut 5 bases from V and 6 bases from J, with 10 bases between. The CDR3 reads CASSTDGPEAFF. The CDR3 DNA sequence: TGTGCCAGCAGTACGGACGGTCCTGAAGCTTTCTTT.

This chain connects TRBV20-1 to TRBJ2-1; the D call may be TRBD1 or TRBD2 (6 bases each). This CDR3 has 11 amino acids. Germline CDR1 is DFQATT and CDR2 is SNEGSKA (reference sequence). V was trimmed by 4 bases and J by 15 bases, leaving 16 bases between them. In DNA, the CDR3 is TGCAGTGCTAAGGAGGGACACGTCTTGTTCTTC. Protein product: CSAKEGHVLFF.

This clonotype has just a few counts. This chain links TRBV7-2 with TRBJ2-7; either TRBD1 or TRBD2 may fit D (6 bases each). V gave up 0 bases and J gave up 2 bases, with 11 bases separating them. The CDR3 is 15 residues long. The V gene's germline CDR1 is SGHTA and CDR2 FQGNSA. CDR3 sequence reads: CASSLALGGPYEQYF. CDR3 in DNA: TGTGCCAGCAGCTTAGCGCTGGGGGGCCCCTACGAGCAGTACTTC.

The chain links TRBV5-1 to TRBJ1-1; D perhaps matches TRBD1 (5 bases). The CDR3 length is 16 residues. Trimming left V 3 bases short and J 4 bases short, with 19 bases between. CDR1 is SGHRS, CDR2 YFSETQ, per germline. This chain's CDR3 is CASSYGGLWEGTEAFF. The CDR3 nucleotides are TGCGCCAGCAGCTACGGGGGACTTTGGGAGGGCACTGAAGCTTTCTTT.

CDR3 in DNA: TGTGCCACCAGCGTCGGGACTAGCGGGATTTACAATGAGCAGTTCTTC. Encoded protein: CATSVGTSGIYNEQFF. The chain is built from TRBV15 and TRBJ2-1, with 13 bases aligning to TRBD2. The germline V gene has CDR1 LNHNV and CDR2 YYDKDF (reference sequence). Losses at the gene ends were 5 bases for V and 4 bases for J; bases not matched to a gene: 5. The CDR3 extends over 16 amino acids. The full variable domain, rest sourced from reference TRBV15 and TRBJ2-1, is DAMVIQNPRYQVTQFGKPVTLSCSQTLNHNVMYWYQQKSSQAPKLLFHYYDKDFNNEADTPDNFQSRRPNTSFCFLDIRSPGLGDTAMYLCATSVGTSGIYNEQFFGPGTRLTVL.

The chain uses TRBV6-2 or TRBV6-3 and TRBJ2-7; a weak D match, TRBD1 (5 bases). Trimming stripped 7 bases from V and 0 bases from J, with 19 bases between. Germline lookup yields CDR1 MNHEY and CDR2 SVGEGT. The CDR3 contains 16 residues. CDR3 DNA: TGTGCCAGCAAAAGCGTTGGGGCCCTAGGCTCCTACGAGCAGTACTTC. Translating gives CASKSVGALGSYEQYF.

This clonotype has at least ten counts. V gene TRBV7-2 combines with J gene TRBJ2-1; 9 positions match TRBD2. The CDR3 contains 15 residues. The V gene end was trimmed by 5 bases and the J gene end by 2 bases; junction bases not matched to a gene: 4. Germline lookup yields CDR1 SGHTA and CDR2 FQGNSA. In DNA form, the CDR3 reads TGTGCCAGCAGCCCTAGCGGGATGCCCTACAATGAGCAGTTCTTC. Its protein is CASSPSGMPYNEQFF.

V usage is TRBV24-1 and J usage is TRBJ2-1; D gene unclear. The CDR3 loop spans 15 amino acids. Germline assignment: CDR1 KGHDR and CDR2 SFDVKD. V was pared by 3 bases and J by 5 bases, with 13 bases between. This CDR3 is CATSDGAGPHNEQFF. The CDR3 DNA is TGTGCCACCAGTGATGGCGCCGGGCCCCACAATGAGCAGTTCTTC.

V gene TRBV20-1 combines with J gene TRBJ2-4, with 9 bases fitting TRBD1. CDR3 size: 15 residues. Germline V lookup: CDR1 DFQATT, CDR2 SNEGSKA (reference sequence). Losses at the gene ends were 0 bases for V and 8 bases for J; bases not matched to a gene: 8. The CDR3 DNA follows: TGCAGTGCTAGAGACCCTCTAACAGGGGGCGACATTCAGTACTTC. This codes for CSARDPLTGGDIQYF.

The CDR3 region is CASSSDRGAYGYTF. CDR3 nucleotide sequence: TGTGCCAGCAGTTCTGACAGGGGGGCCTATGGCTACACCTTC. The gene calls are TRBV28 and TRBJ1-2, with 9 positions matching TRBD1. The length of the CDR3 is 14 residues. In germline, CDR1 is MDHEN, CDR2 SYDVKM. Unmatched junction bases numbered 4, after V lost 4 bases and J lost 4 bases.